These 18 T cell receptor beta chains were all obtained from the same sample, sequenced in a study of naive and memory T cell subsets. Whole-study results and caveats: Naive repertoires, especially CD8, held a few larger clonotypes, possibly memory cells re-expressing CD45RA.

Both TRBC1 and TRBC2 were covered by a beta constant-region primer of two equimolar oligonucleotides. Ligated cDNA was amplified by four rounds of PCR with nested alpha and beta constant-region primers and SP2. TCRdb processed the UMI-ligation and nested PCR reads anew with MiXCR; each CDR3 protein has one entry. The sample includes roughly 140,000 distinct CDR3 sequences, about a fifth of them seen just once. Antigen specificity for these receptors is unknown. The sequencing input was naive CD8+ T cells from blood. The receptors come from a human donor in good health.

This chain connects TRBV5-1 to TRBJ2-7; D might be TRBD2 (6 bases). This CDR3 is 15 amino acids long. V was shortened by 0 bases and J by 1 base, with 11 bases between the two germline ends. Germline V CDR1 and CDR2: SGHRS, YFSETQ. The CDR3 loop reads CASSLVGTPSYEQYF. CDR3 DNA sequence: TGCGCCAGCAGCTTGGTGGGGACTCCTTCCTACGAGCAGTACTTC.

The chain employs TRBV5-1 and TRBJ2-7; D possibly corresponds to TRBD1 (6 bases). The CDR3 covers 17 residues. Trimming left V 4 bases short and J 1 base short, with 21 bases between. Germline V gene lookup returns CDR1 SGHRS and CDR2 YFSETQ. CDR3 DNA: TGCGCCAGCAGCATCAAAAAAAGGATAGGGACATCCTACGAGCAGTACTTC. Its translation: CASSIKKRIGTSYEQYF.

The rearrangement uses TRBV28 and TRBJ2-7; 10 positions agree with TRBD2. J was trimmed by 1 base and V by 6 bases; bases with no gene match: 6. This CDR3 has 15 amino acids. In germline, CDR1 is MDHEN, CDR2 SYDVKM. CDR3 bases: TGTGCCAGCAGCGCAACTAGCGGGACGTCCTACGAGCAGTACTTC. This sequence encodes CASSATSGTSYEQYF.

In this sample, this clonotype turned up many times. The gene calls are TRBV4-1 and TRBJ2-1; weak D call: TRBD2 (5 bases). The CDR3 is made up of 15 amino acids. Germline V gene data show CDR1 as MGHRA and CDR2 as YSYEKL. Trimming left V 1 base short and J 4 bases short, with 11 bases between. The CDR3 nucleotides are TGCGCCAGCAGCCAAGGAGGGCTCGGGTACAATGAGCAGTTCTTC. Protein: CASSQGGLGYNEQFF.

V usage is TRBV6-5 and J usage is TRBJ2-7; TRBD2 might be the D (5 bases). Germline-derived CDR1 and CDR2 are MNHEY and SVGAGI. The CDR3 totals 13 residues. With 4 bases removed from V and 6 bases from J, the gap between germline ends came to 13 bases. CDR3: CASSWKNGGEQYF. As DNA, the CDR3 is TGTGCCAGCAGTTGGAAAAACGGAGGCGAGCAGTACTTC.

The chain is built from TRBV6-2 or TRBV6-3 and TRBJ1-5; D call uncertain. The CDR3 loop spans 15 amino acids. The germline V and J ends were trimmed by 1 base and 3 bases, with 10 bases remaining between them. CDR1 and CDR2 (germline): MNHEY, SVGEGT. The CDR3 DNA reads as TGTGCCAGCAGTTACTTGAGTCCGATCAATCAGCCCCAGCATTTT. Amino acids: CASSYLSPINQPQHF.

There are a few counts of this clonotype. This chain connects TRBV20-1 to TRBJ2-7; 7 bases fit TRBD1. The CDR3 length is 12 residues. The ends lost 6 bases at V and 3 bases at J; junction bases unmatched: 5. Germline assignment: CDR1 DFQATT and CDR2 SNEGSKA (reference sequence). CDR3 in amino acids: CSARDSYYEQYF. The CDR3 bases are TGCAGTGCAAGGGACAGCTACTACGAGCAGTACTTC.

V and J are TRBV12-3 or TRBV12-4 and TRBJ1-1, with a weak D call TRBD1 (6 bases). The germline V and J ends were trimmed by 7 bases and 5 bases, with 17 bases remaining between them. This CDR3 has 14 amino acids. CDR3 sequence reads: CASTLQGLGTEAFF. For the CDR3, the DNA is TGTGCCAGCACCCTACAGGGTTTGGGTACTGAAGCTTTCTTT.

The chain recombines TRBV27 with TRBJ2-7, with D possibly TRBD2 on 5 matching bases. CDR3 length: 11 residues. Between the trimmed V and J ends, which lost 5 bases and 10 bases, there was a span of 12 bases. Looked up from germline, CDR1 is MNHEY and CDR2 is SMNVEV (reference sequence). The CDR3 is CASSPGTLQYF. CDR3 DNA sequence: TGTGCCAGCAGTCCGGGAACCCTACAGTACTTC.

The V gene is TRBV28, the J gene TRBJ2-7; D might be TRBD2 (5 bases). V gave up 6 bases and J gave up 4 bases, with 16 bases separating them. Germline CDR1 MDHEN, CDR2 SYDVKM. CDR3 length equals 14 residues. As DNA, the CDR3 is TGTGCCAGCAGCGGGGTCCGCCCAGCTTACGAGCAGTACTTC. Translation gives CASSGVRPAYEQYF.

Comment on this clonotype: Given a much more abundant clone one base away, this may be a read error. This sequence joins TRBV12-3 or TRBV12-4 and TRBJ2-7; the D gene is possibly TRBD1 (5 bases). The CDR3 is 13 amino acids. The V gene lost 5 bases and the J gene lost 3 bases, with 11 bases spanning the gap. The CDR3 bases are TGTGCCAGCAGTCCCCTGACAGTCTACGAGCAGTACTTC. Amino acids: CASSPLTVYEQYF.

The chain carries TRBV29-1 and TRBJ2-5; tentatively, D is TRBD1 or TRBD2 (6 bases each). With 0 bases removed from V and 1 base from J, the gap between germline ends came to 15 bases. Germline V gene data show CDR1 as SQVTM and CDR2 as ANQGSEA. The CDR3 sequence is 16 residues long. CDR3 DNA sequence: TGCAGCGTTGAAGATTGGGGGCGGGACTCCCAAGAGACCCAGTACTTC. Residues: CSVEDWGRDSQETQYF.

This clonotype was observed a handful of times. CDR3 sequence: CASSFQGNSNQPQHF. The CDR3, as DNA: TGTGCCAGCAGTTTTCAGGGGAATAGCAATCAGCCCCAGCATTTT. This chain joins TRBV28 and TRBJ1-5; TRBD1 might be the D (6 bases). V lost 3 bases to trimming and J lost 0 bases, with 9 bases between them. CDR3 length: 15 amino acids. Looked up from germline, CDR1 is MDHEN and CDR2 is SYDVKM.

This clonotype has more than one count but fewer than ten. The chain is built from TRBV20-1 and TRBJ2-7; D unresolved. The V gene lost 0 bases and the J gene lost 3 bases, with 9 bases spanning the gap. Germline CDR1 and CDR2: DFQATT and SNEGSKA (reference sequence). The CDR3 length is 13 residues. Written as DNA, the CDR3 is TGCAGTGCTAGAGATCCAGCACGCTACGAGCAGTACTTC. Protein sequence: CSARDPARYEQYF.

The chain joins TRBV6-5 to TRBJ2-1, with D maybe TRBD2 (5 bases). Trimming shortened V by 2 bases and J by 3 bases, and 8 bases separated the two germline ends. From germline, CDR1 is MNHEY and CDR2 SVGAGI. The CDR3 is made up of 14 amino acids. CDR3 region: CASSYGDYYNEQFF. CDR3 sequence (DNA): TGTGCCAGCAGTTACGGAGACTACTACAATGAGCAGTTCTTC.

The rearrangement links TRBV29-1 to TRBJ2-7; possibly TRBD1 for D (6 bases). CDR3 size: 12 residues. With 6 bases removed from V and 3 bases from J, the gap between germline ends came to 12 bases. Germline CDR1 is SQVTM and CDR2 is ANQGSEA. The CDR3 nucleotides read TGCAGCGTCAGCTGGACAGACTACGAGCAGTACTTC. It encodes CSVSWTDYEQYF.

This clonotype was observed a handful of times. J is TRBJ2-7 and V is TRBV20-1; 7 positions match TRBD2. Germline V gene data show CDR1 as DFQATT and CDR2 as SNEGSKA (reference sequence). The CDR3 has 14 residues. V gave up 2 bases and J gave up 0 bases; unmatched junction bases: 4. The CDR3 spells CSARPAGLSYEQYF. The CDR3 nucleotides are TGCAGTGCTAGACCAGCGGGGCTCTCCTACGAGCAGTACTTC.

V gene TRBV4-1 combines with J gene TRBJ2-7, with 9 positions matching TRBD1. This CDR3 is 14 amino acids long. CDR1 is MGHRA, CDR2 YSYEKL, per germline. Unmatched junction bases numbered 3, after V lost 1 base and J lost 5 bases. The CDR3 region has the DNA TGCGCCAGCAGCCAAGGGGACAGGGCAGACGAGCAGTACTTC. This gives the protein CASSQGDRADEQYF.